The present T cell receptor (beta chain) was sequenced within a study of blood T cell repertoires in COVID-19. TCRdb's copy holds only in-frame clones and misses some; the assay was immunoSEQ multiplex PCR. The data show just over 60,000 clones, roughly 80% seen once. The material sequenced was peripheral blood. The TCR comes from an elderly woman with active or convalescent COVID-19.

The CDR3 sequence is CASSSRDRGSNQPQHF. The CDR3, as DNA: TGTGCCAGCAGTTCCCGGGACAGGGGGAGCAATCAGCCCCAGCATTTT. This sequence joins TRBV27 and TRBJ1-5; 11 bases are a match to TRBD1. Germline V gene lookup returns CDR1 MNHEY and CDR2 SMNVEV (reference sequence). The CDR3 consists of 16 residues. Trimming at V came to 4 bases and at J to 1 base, leaving 3 bases not matched to a gene.